This T cell receptor (beta chain) stems from a study of control samples from healthy donors and cancer patients. The V gene lost 5 bases and the J gene lost 4 bases, with 15 bases spanning the gap. Germline CDR1 LNHDA, CDR2 SQIVND (reference sequence). This CDR3 has 15 amino acids. The repertoire was sequenced with immunoSEQ multiplex PCR; TCRdb's copy has only in-frame clones and lacks some. The data hold tens of thousands of clones, with 91% observed a single time. Sequenced: PBMCs. The receptor's source is a man between 45 and 60 years old with lung cancer. This chain connects TRBV19 to TRBJ1-3; D unclear. CDR3: CASSAPGGAGNTIYF. For the CDR3, the DNA is TGTGCCAGTAGTGCCCCCGGAGGCGCCGGAAACACCATATATTTT.